The 6 T cell receptor beta chains presented below share a single source sample, sequenced in a study of blood T cell repertoires in COVID-19. Here immunoSEQ multiplex PCR was the method, and the copy in TCRdb shows in-frame clones only, minus some. The sample has 180,000 or so clones, roughly 80% seen once. The sequenced material came from peripheral blood. The receptors come from a woman aged 70-85 years with acute or convalescent COVID-19.

The rearrangement uses TRBV28 and TRBJ1-2; TRBD1 matches 7 bases. Looked up from germline, CDR1 is MDHEN and CDR2 is SYDVKM. Trimming cost V 6 bases and J 7 bases; bases outside gene matches: 8. The CDR3 consists of 13 residues. The CDR3 bases are TGTGCCAGCAGCACAGGGGCCCGGAGTGGCTACACCTTC. Protein product: CASSTGARSGYTF.

This chain links TRBV30 with TRBJ1-2; D may be TRBD1 (6 bases). The V and J ends lost 1 base and 4 bases respectively, with 7 bases between them. The CDR3 has 12 amino acids. Germline loops: CDR1 GTSNPN, CDR2 SVGIG (reference sequence). The CDR3 DNA reads TGTGCCTGGAGTGAACAGGGCTATGGCTACACCTTC. It yields the protein CAWSEQGYGYTF.

This clone was seen once. The V call is TRBV7-2, the J call TRBJ2-5; TRBD2 might be the D (6 bases). CDR3 length: 15 residues. CDR1 SGHTA and CDR2 FQGNSA come from the germline V gene. V dropped 3 bases and J dropped 4 bases, with 15 bases sitting between them. The CDR3 loop is CASSFGHGGAETQYF. Written as DNA, the CDR3 is TGTGCCAGCAGCTTCGGTCACGGGGGAGCAGAGACCCAGTACTTC.

The chain carries TRBV7-8 and TRBJ1-6; weak D call: TRBD1 (5 bases). The V and J ends lost 1 base and 3 bases respectively, with 13 bases between them. Germline CDR1 SGHVS, CDR2 FQNEAQ. The CDR3 has 17 residues. The CDR3 DNA follows: TGTGCCAGCAGCTTAGACCCTACACAGGTCTATAATTCACCCCTCCACTTT. It codes for CASSLDPTQVYNSPLHF.

The V call is TRBV6-2 or TRBV6-3, the J call TRBJ2-7; D not certain. V lost 2 bases, J lost 3 bases, and 14 bases lay in between. The germline V gene has CDR1 MNHEY and CDR2 SVGEGT. This CDR3 spans 15 amino acids. CDR3 amino acids: CASSYQDSPYYEQYF. The CDR3 region has the DNA TGTGCCAGCAGTTACCAAGACTCCCCCTACTACGAGCAGTACTTC.

A single count supports this clone. The chain joins TRBV28 to TRBJ1-3; D ambiguous. Trimming stripped 3 bases from V and 4 bases from J, with 16 bases between. Germline values: CDR1 MDHEN, CDR2 SYDVKM. CDR3 length: 16 amino acids. This CDR3 is CASSLEPGAGGNTIYF. The CDR3 bases are TGTGCCAGCAGTTTGGAGCCGGGCGCGGGGGGAAACACCATATATTTT.